The rows below give T cell receptor beta chains drawn from one sample of a study of identical twins. TCRdb reprocessed the 5' RACE reads via MiXCR and lists one record per CDR3 protein. Of roughly 690,000 distinct CDR3 sequences detected, around 20% appear once; the ten largest clones hold roughly 4%. This same sample was also part of a study on T cells expressing NK-cell markers.

Sequencing was performed on PBMCs. Receptors were obtained from a woman aged 18-35 years in good health. The CDR3 runs from the conserved cysteine through the conserved F or W. A D gene is named only where the DNA matches it firmly. Expanded clones get a size class; other rows say once, few or many, or leave the size out.

j_call | v_call | clone_size | d_call | cdr3_aa | cdr3_nt
TRBJ1-1 | TRBV3-1 | few | TRBD1 | CASSPWDRTNTEAFF | TGTGCCAGCAGCCCCTGGGACAGGACAAACACTGAAGCTTTCTTT
TRBJ2-1 | TRBV29-1 | - | - | CSVRGAHEQFF | TGCAGCGTACGGGGGGCCCATGAGCAGTTCTTC
TRBJ2-3 | TRBV20-1 | - | TRBD2 | CSARDRRLAGEDTQYF | TGCAGTGCTAGAGACCGGCGACTAGCGGGGGAAGATACGCAGTATTTT
TRBJ1-4 | TRBV20-1 | few | - | CSAAGEANEKLFF | TGCAGTGCAGCGGGAGAGGCTAATGAAAAACTGTTTTTT
TRBJ2-3 | TRBV5-1 | - | TRBD1 | CASSRQGTTDTQYF | TGCGCCAGCAGCAGACAGGGGACGACAGATACGCAGTATTTT
TRBJ2-7 | TRBV5-6 | - | - | CASSLRKGVEQYF | TGTGCCAGCAGCCTCCGGAAGGGAGTGGAGCAGTACTTC
TRBJ2-1 | TRBV6-2/TRBV6-3 | - | TRBD2 | CASSWGLVPFF | TGTGCCAGCAGTTGGGGACTAGTGCCGTTCTTC
TRBJ2-7 | TRBV11-2 | many | - | CASSLNGYEQYF | TGTGCCAGCAGCTTAAACGGCTACGAGCAGTACTTC
TRBJ2-4 | TRBV10-3 | few | TRBD2 | CAISESKASGEKNIQYF | TGTGCCATCAGTGAGTCGAAGGCTAGCGGGGAAAAAAACATTCAGTACTTC
TRBJ1-1 | TRBV6-5 | few | TRBD1 | CASSYHQGGTEAFF | TGTGCCAGCAGCTACCATCAGGGGGGCACTGAAGCTTTCTTT
TRBJ1-2 | TRBV6-5 | - | - | CASSYSASNYGYTF | TGTGCCAGCAGTTACTCCGCATCTAACTATGGCTACACCTTC
TRBJ2-7 | TRBV6-5 | few | - | CASSYGGRGLSSYEQYF | TGTGCCAGCAGTTACGGCGGTAGGGGCTTGAGCTCCTACGAGCAGTACTTC
TRBJ2-7 | TRBV15 | - | - | CATSRAGDYEQYF | TGTGCCACCAGCAGAGCGGGAGACTACGAGCAGTACTTC
TRBJ2-5 | TRBV20-1 | few | - | CSARDKLEGSETQYF | TGCAGTGCTAGAGATAAATTAGAGGGATCAGAGACCCAGTACTTC
TRBJ2-4 | TRBV11-2 | once | - | CASSVEGLKNIQYF | TGTGCCAGCAGTGTTGAGGGCCTCAAAAACATTCAGTACTTC
TRBJ2-3 | TRBV12-3/TRBV12-4 | few | - | CASSLRQKDFTDTQYF | TGTGCCAGCAGTTTGAGGCAAAAGGATTTCACAGATACGCAGTATTTT
TRBJ2-1 | TRBV9 | few | TRBD2 | CASSLGSGGADEQFF | TGTGCCAGCAGCCTGGGCAGCGGGGGGGCAGATGAGCAGTTCTTC
TRBJ2-2 | TRBV12-3/TRBV12-4 | - | - | CASSPGGGTGELFF | TGTGCCAGCAGCCCCGGAGGTGGCACCGGGGAGCTGTTTTTT
TRBJ2-1 | TRBV5-6 | - | TRBD2 | CASSLFSGRAGLGEQFF | TGTGCCAGCAGCTTGTTTAGCGGGAGGGCCGGTTTGGGTGAGCAGTTCTTC
TRBJ2-7 | TRBV12-3/TRBV12-4 | - | TRBD1 | CASSPQTGSYEQYF | TGTGCCAGCAGTCCACAGACAGGGTCCTACGAGCAGTACTTC
TRBJ2-3 | TRBV5-5 | - | - | CASSLTDPSTDTQYF | TGTGCCAGCAGCTTAACAGACCCTAGCACAGATACGCAGTATTTT
TRBJ2-5 | TRBV10-3 | few | TRBD2 | CAISDQRGGETQYF | TGTGCCATCAGTGACCAGCGGGGAGGGGAGACCCAGTACTTC
TRBJ2-1 | TRBV6-5 | few | TRBD1 | CASSTGQGLIF | TGTGCCAGCAGCACCGGACAGGGTCTAATCTTC
TRBJ2-1 | TRBV5-1 | - | - | CASSTLGSNEQFF | TGCGCCAGCAGCACCCTCGGGAGTAATGAGCAGTTCTTC
TRBJ2-3 | TRBV7-2 | - | - | CASSFRTTRGTDTQYF | TGTGCCAGCAGCTTTCGGACAACCCGGGGCACAGATACGCAGTATTTT